Each of the 21 T cell receptor beta chains below was sequenced from the same sample in a study of T cells in Graves' hyperthyroidism and ophthalmopathy. There were TCR beta CDR3 regions amplified from RNA transcripts. Researchers ran a first-round RT-PCR on the TCR CDR3 using the HTBI primer set. TCRdb reprocessed the multiplex PCR reads via MiXCR and lists one record per CDR3 protein. This table has around 350,000 distinct CDR3 sequences, roughly 25% appearing once. Material for sequencing was blood. The receptors shown here come from a man in his forties or fifties with Graves' hyperthyroidism.

This clonotype was recorded a few times. This chain uses TRBV29-1 with TRBJ1-1; no reliable D call. V was pared by 3 bases and J by 4 bases, with 0 bases between. The germline gives CDR1 SQVTM, CDR2 ANQGSEA. This CDR3 region has 9 residues. DNA of the CDR3: TGCAGCGTTGACACTGAAGCTTTCTTT. Residues: CSVDTEAFF.

This clonotype was seen a handful of times. CDR3 in DNA: TGCAGTGCTACGACTAGCTCCGAAGAGACCCAGTACTTC. Its translation is CSATTSSEETQYF. The chain employs TRBV20-1 and TRBJ2-5; 7 bases match TRBD2. Germline CDR1 and CDR2: DFQATT and SNEGSKA (reference sequence). Germline trimming cut 4 bases from V and 3 bases from J; bases unmatched to any gene: 5. The CDR3 extends over 13 amino acids.

This clonotype was counted between two and nine times. The rearrangement joins TRBV11-2 to TRBJ2-2; D call uncertain. The CDR3 spans 15 residues. Trimming took 5 bases from V and 5 from J, leaving 15 bases between them. Per germline, CDR1 SGHAT and CDR2 FQNNGV. In nucleotides, the CDR3 is TGTGCCAGCAGCCACGGGCTAGGCCCTACCGGGGAGCTGTTTTTT. Translated, it gives CASSHGLGPTGELFF.

This clonotype was detected a few times. Here the CDR3 reads CSASLREGSTDTQYF. The DNA for the CDR3 is TGCAGTGCTAGTCTACGGGAGGGGAGCACAGATACGCAGTATTTT. The gene calls are TRBV20-1 and TRBJ2-3; 8 bases are a match to TRBD2. The CDR3 sequence is 15 residues long. In germline, CDR1 is DFQATT, CDR2 SNEGSKA (reference sequence). V dropped 3 bases and J dropped 0; count of bases not matched to a gene: 5.

In its sample, this clonotype was seen a few times. This sequence joins TRBV7-2 and TRBJ1-1; a weak D match, TRBD1 (6 bases). In germline, CDR1 is SGHTA, CDR2 FQGNSA. V lost 5 bases to trimming and J lost 2 bases, with 27 bases between them. The CDR3 sequence is 19 residues long. The CDR3 spells CASSRTGTWTSHRNTEAFF. CDR3 sequence (DNA): TGTGCCAGCAGCCGTACAGGGACTTGGACGTCCCATCGAAACACTGAAGCTTTCTTT. The whole variable domain, filled in from reference TRBV7-2 and TRBJ1-1, reads GAGVSQSPSNKVTEKGKDVELRCDPISGHTALYWYRQSLGQGLEFLIYFQGNSAPDKSGLPSDRFSAERTGGSVSTLTIQRTQQEDSAVYLCASSRTGTWTSHRNTEAFFGQGTRLTVV.

This clonotype was picked up many times. CDR3 region: CASIGSQSTDTQYF. The CDR3 bases are TGTGCCAGCATCGGCAGTCAGAGCACAGATACGCAGTATTTT. This chain uses TRBV28 with TRBJ2-3; D gene unclear. Germline V CDR1 and CDR2: MDHEN, SYDVKM. Trimming left V 7 bases short and J 0 bases short, with 11 bases between. The CDR3 sequence is 14 residues long.

The chain joins TRBV28 to TRBJ2-1, with 8 positions matching TRBD2. Germline-derived CDR1 and CDR2 are MDHEN and SYDVKM. J gave up 9 bases and V 2 bases, and 12 bases lay outside the gene matches. The CDR3 is 16 residues long. Here the CDR3 reads CASSLPTGLVVREQFF. CDR3 nucleotides: TGTGCCAGCAGTTTACCCACGGGACTAGTAGTTCGTGAGCAGTTCTTC.

The chain couples TRBV3-1 to TRBJ2-2, with 9 bases matching TRBD1. Germline assignment: CDR1 LGHDT and CDR2 YNNKEL (reference sequence). The junction had 5 bases not matched to a gene; V was cut back by 6 bases and J by 0 bases. The CDR3 has 16 amino acids. For the CDR3, the DNA is TGTGCCAGCAGAATGACAGGGGGGACGAACACCGGGGAGCTGTTTTTT. Its protein is CASRMTGGTNTGELFF.

This rearrangement joins TRBV7-9 to TRBJ2-2; D perhaps matches TRBD1 (6 bases). The CDR3 loop spans 16 amino acids. Germline CDR1 SEHNR, CDR2 FQNEAQ (reference sequence). V was clipped by 1 base and J by 3 bases, with 12 bases between them. The CDR3 coding sequence is TGTGCCAGCAGCTTAGGTGGAAGGGGGTACACCGGGGAGCTGTTTTTT. Its protein is CASSLGGRGYTGELFF.

This clonotype was seen once. Since a much larger clone is just one base distant, this may be a read error. The rearrangement uses TRBV7-2 and TRBJ2-1; 8 bases are shared with TRBD1. The CDR3 consists of 15 residues. Germline loops: CDR1 SGHTA, CDR2 FQGNSA. CDR3 bases: TGTGCCGGCAGCTCCCGGACAGGGCCTTACAATGAGCAGTTCTTC. Protein: CAGSSRTGPYNEQFF.

The chain couples TRBV5-1 to TRBJ2-7, with 11 bases aligning to TRBD2. Trimming at V came to 0 bases and at J to 7 bases, leaving 9 bases not matched to a gene. Germline V gives CDR1 SGHRS, CDR2 YFSETQ. This CDR3 region has 16 residues. The CDR3 DNA reads TGCGCCAGCAGCTTGGCTCTAGCGGGAGGAAGTGATGAGCAGTACTTC. As protein: CASSLALAGGSDEQYF.

On this clonotype: A much larger clonotype is one base distant, so this may be a read error. Because the CDR3 is missing its conserved closing phenylalanine or tryptophan, this is likely a read error. The rearrangement links TRBV11-2 to TRBJ1-1; a possible D gene is TRBD1 (6 bases). V was trimmed by 5 bases and J by 1 base, leaving 8 bases between them. The CDR3 is 13 residues long. CDR1 and CDR2 from the germline V gene are SGHAT and FQNNGV. The CDR3 nucleotides are TGTGCCAGCAGCAAACAGGGGAACACTGAAGCTTTCCTT. Amino acids: CASSKQGNTEAFL.

This clonotype was seen only a few times. This chain joins TRBV6-2 or TRBV6-3 and TRBJ1-2, with 9 bases lining up with TRBD1. The CDR3 covers 14 residues. After removal of 0 bases from V and 7 bases from J, the junction contained 3 bases not matched to a gene. Germline CDR1 is MNHEY and CDR2 is SVGEGT. DNA of the CDR3: TGTGCCAGCAGTTACTCAGGACAGGGGAGTGGCTACACCTTC. Amino acids: CASSYSGQGSGYTF.

The rearrangement uses TRBV6-1 and TRBJ1-1; D is undetermined. The CDR3 totals 16 residues. The germline CDR1 and CDR2 sequences are MNHNS and SASEGT. The ends were cut back, 5 bases at V and 1 base at J, with 17 bases in the middle. Here the CDR3 DNA reads TGTGCCAGCAGTCCCCCGGCGGGCTCGGGGAACACTGAAGCTTTCTTT. It translates to CASSPPAGSGNTEAFF.

The chain recombines TRBV7-6 with TRBJ2-7, with 9 bases identical to TRBD2. V gave up 5 bases and J gave up 4 bases; unmatched junction bases: 9. Germline V gives CDR1 SGHVS, CDR2 FNYEAQ. This CDR3 comprises 15 residues. CDR3 region: CASSRSSSGRYEQYF. The CDR3 nucleotides are TGTGCCAGCAGCCGATCGAGTAGCGGGAGATACGAGCAGTACTTC.

The chain links TRBV5-1 to TRBJ1-2; 9 nucleotides agree with TRBD1. Per germline, CDR1 SGHRS and CDR2 YFSETQ. J gave up 8 bases and V 4 bases, and 12 bases lay outside the gene matches. This CDR3 has 15 residues. CDR3 sequence: CASSRTPTGGDGYTF. Here the CDR3 DNA reads TGCGCCAGCAGCAGAACCCCCACAGGGGGCGACGGCTACACCTTC.

The V call is TRBV6-1, the J call TRBJ2-2; no firm D call. CDR1 is MNHNS and CDR2 is SASEGT in the germline V gene. V dropped 1 base and J dropped 0 bases, with 12 bases sitting between them. The length of the CDR3 is 17 residues. CDR3 nucleotide sequence: TGTGCCAGCAGTGAAGTATACTCTGGCGCGAACACCGGGGAGCTGTTTTTT. This sequence encodes CASSEVYSGANTGELFF.

This clonotype was detected only a few times. The chain joins TRBV6-1 to TRBJ1-4; D may be TRBD1 (5 bases). Trimming took off 6 bases at V and 4 bases at J, with 9 bases between the two ends. Per the germline V gene, CDR1 is MNHNS and CDR2 is SASEGT. The CDR3 contains 13 residues. The CDR3 protein is CASRQANNEKLFF. CDR3 nucleotide sequence: TGTGCCAGCAGACAGGCCAATAATGAAAAACTGTTTTTT.

This clonotype was recorded a few times. V is TRBV28 and J is TRBJ1-2, with TRBD1 as a possible D gene (5 bases). Germline CDR1 MDHEN, CDR2 SYDVKM. Deletions cut 5 bases from V and 2 bases from J, with 9 bases between. CDR3 length: 13 residues. CDR3 sequence: CASSHQGNYGYTF. The CDR3, as DNA: TGTGCCAGCAGTCATCAGGGCAACTATGGCTACACCTTC.

This clonotype was seen only a few times. The V call is TRBV19, the J call TRBJ2-1, with 10 bases fitting TRBD2. CDR1 and CDR2 from the germline V gene are LNHDA and SQIVND (reference sequence). Trimming took 4 bases from V and 7 from J; bases not matched to a gene: 7. This CDR3 contains 15 residues. CDR3: CASSTSGSSKNEQFF. The CDR3, as DNA: TGTGCCAGTAGTACTAGCGGGAGTTCTAAGAATGAGCAGTTCTTC.

The chain links TRBV30 to TRBJ2-7; TRBD2 agrees at 9 bases. The CDR3 has 13 amino acids. Looked up from germline, CDR1 is GTSNPN and CDR2 is SVGIG (reference sequence). The V and J ends lost 5 bases and 2 bases, in that order; junction bases with no gene match: 4. CDR3 in amino acids: CAWLSSGTYEQYF. CDR3 nucleotides: TGTGCCTGGTTGTCTAGCGGGACCTACGAGCAGTACTTC.